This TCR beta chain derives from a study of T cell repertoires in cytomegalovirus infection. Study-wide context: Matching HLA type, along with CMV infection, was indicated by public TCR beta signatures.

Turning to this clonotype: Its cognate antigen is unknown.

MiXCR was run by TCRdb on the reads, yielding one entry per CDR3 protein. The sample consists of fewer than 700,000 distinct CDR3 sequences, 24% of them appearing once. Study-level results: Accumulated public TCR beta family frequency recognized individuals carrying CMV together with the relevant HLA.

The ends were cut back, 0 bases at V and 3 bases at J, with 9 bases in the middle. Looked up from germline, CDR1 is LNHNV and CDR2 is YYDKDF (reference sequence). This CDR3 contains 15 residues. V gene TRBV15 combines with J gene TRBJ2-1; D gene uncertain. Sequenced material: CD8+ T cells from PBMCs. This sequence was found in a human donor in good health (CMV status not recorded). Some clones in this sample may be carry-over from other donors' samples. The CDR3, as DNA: TGTGCCACCAGCAGAGATATTGGAGTCTACAATGAGCAGTTCTTC. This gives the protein CATSRDIGVYNEQFF.